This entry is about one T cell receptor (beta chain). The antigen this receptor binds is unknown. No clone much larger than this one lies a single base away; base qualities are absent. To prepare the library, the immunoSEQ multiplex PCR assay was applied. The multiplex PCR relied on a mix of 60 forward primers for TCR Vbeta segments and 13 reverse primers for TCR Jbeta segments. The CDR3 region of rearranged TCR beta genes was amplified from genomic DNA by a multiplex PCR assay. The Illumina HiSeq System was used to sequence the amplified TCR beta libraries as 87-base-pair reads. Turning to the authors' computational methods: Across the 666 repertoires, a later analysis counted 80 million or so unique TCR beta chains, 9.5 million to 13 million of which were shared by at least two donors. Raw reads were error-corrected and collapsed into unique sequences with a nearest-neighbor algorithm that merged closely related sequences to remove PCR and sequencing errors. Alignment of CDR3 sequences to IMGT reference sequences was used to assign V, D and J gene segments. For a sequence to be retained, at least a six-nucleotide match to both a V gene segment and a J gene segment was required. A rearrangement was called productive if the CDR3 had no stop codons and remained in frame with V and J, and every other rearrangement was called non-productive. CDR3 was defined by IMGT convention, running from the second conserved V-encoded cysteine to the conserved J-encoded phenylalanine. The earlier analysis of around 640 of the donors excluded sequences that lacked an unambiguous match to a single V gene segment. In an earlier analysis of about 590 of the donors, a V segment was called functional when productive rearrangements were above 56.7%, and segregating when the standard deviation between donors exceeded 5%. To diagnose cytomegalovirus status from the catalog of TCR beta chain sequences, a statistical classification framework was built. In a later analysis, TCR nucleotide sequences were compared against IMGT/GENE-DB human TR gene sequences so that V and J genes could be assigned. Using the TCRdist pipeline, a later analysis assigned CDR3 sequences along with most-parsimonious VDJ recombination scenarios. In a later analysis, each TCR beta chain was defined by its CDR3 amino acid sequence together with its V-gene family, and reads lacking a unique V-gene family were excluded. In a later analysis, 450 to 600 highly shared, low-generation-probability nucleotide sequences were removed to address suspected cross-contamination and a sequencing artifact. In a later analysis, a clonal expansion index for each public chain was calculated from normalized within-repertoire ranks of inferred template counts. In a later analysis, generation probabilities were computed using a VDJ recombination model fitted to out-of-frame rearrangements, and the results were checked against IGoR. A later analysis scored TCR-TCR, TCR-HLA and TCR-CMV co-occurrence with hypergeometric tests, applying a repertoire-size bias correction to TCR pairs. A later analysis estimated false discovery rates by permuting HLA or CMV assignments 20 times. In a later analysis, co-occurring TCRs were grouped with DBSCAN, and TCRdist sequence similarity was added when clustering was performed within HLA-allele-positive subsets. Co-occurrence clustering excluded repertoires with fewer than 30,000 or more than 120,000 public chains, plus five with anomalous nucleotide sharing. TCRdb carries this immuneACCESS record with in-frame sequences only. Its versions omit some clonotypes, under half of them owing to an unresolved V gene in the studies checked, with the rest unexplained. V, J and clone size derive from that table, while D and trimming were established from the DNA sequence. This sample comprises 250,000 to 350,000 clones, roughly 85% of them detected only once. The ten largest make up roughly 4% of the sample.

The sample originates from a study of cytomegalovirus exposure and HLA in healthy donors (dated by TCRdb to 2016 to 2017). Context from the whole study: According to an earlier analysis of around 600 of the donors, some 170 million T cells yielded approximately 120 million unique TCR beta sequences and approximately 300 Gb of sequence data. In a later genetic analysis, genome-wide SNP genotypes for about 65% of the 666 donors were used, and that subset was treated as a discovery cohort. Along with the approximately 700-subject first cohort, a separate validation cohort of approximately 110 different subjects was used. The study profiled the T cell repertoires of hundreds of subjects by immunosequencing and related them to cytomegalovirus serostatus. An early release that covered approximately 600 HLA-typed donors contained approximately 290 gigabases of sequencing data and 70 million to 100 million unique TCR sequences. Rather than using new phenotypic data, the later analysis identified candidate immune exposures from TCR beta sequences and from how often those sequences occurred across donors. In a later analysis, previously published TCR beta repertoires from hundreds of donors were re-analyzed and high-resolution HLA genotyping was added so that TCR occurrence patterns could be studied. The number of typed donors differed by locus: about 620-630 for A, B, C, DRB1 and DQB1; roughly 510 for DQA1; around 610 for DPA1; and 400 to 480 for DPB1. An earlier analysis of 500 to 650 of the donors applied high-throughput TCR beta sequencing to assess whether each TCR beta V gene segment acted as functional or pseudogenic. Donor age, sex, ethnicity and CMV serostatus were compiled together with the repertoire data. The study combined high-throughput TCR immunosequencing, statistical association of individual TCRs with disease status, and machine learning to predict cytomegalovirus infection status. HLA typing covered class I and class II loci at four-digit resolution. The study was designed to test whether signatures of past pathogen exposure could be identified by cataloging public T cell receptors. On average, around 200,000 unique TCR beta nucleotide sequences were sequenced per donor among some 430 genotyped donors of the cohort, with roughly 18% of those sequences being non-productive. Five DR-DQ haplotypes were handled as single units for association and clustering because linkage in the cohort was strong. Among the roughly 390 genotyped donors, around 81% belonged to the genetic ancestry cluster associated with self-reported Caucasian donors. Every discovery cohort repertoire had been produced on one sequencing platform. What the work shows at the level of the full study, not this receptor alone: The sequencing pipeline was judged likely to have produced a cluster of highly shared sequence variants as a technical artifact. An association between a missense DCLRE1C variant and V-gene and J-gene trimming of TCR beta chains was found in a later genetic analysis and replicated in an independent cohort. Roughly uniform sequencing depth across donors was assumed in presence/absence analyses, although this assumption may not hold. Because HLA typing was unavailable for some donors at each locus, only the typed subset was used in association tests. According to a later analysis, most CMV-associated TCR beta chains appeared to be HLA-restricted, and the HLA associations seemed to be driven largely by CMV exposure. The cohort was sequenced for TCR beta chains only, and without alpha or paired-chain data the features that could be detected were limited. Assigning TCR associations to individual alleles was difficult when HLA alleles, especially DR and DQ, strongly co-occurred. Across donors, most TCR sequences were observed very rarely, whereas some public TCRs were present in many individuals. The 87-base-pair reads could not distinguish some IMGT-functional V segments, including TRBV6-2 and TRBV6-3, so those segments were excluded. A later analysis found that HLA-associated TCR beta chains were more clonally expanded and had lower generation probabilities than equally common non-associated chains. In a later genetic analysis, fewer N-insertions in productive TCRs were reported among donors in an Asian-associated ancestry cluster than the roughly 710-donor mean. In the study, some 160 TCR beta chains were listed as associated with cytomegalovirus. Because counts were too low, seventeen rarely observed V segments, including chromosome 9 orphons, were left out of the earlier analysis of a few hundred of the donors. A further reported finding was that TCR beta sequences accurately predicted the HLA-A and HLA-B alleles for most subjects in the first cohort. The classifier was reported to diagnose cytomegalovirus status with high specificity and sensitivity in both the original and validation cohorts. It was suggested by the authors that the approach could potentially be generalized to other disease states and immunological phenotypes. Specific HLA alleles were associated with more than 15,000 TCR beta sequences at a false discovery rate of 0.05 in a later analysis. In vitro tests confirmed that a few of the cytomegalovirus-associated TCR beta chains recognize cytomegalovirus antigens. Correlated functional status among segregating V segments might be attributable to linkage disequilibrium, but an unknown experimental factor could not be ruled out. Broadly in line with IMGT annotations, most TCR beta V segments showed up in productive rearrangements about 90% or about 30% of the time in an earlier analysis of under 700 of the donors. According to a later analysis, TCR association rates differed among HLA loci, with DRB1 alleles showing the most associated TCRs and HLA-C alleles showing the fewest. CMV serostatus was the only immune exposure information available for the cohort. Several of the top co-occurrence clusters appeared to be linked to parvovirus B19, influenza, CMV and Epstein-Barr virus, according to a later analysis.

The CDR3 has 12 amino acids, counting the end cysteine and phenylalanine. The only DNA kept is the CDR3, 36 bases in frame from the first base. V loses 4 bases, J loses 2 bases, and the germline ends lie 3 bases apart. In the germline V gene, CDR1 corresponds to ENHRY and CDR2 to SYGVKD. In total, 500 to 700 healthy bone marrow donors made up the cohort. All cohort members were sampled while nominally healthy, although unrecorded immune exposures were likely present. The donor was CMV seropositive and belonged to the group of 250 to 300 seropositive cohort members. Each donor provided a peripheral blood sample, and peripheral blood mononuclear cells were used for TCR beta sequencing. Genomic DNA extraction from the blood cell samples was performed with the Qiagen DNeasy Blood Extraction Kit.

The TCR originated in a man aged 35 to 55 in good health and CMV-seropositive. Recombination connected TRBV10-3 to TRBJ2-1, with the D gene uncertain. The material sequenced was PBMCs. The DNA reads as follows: TGTGCCATCAGTGCAGCCTACAATGAGCAGTTCTTC. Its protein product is CAISAAYNEQFF.